Listed here is a single TCR beta chain. In the original workflow: Reference gene primer amplification gave estimated nucleated cell counts. The table came from immunoSEQ multiplex PCR; TCRdb's copy has only in-frame clones and leaves some out. V, J and clone size were drawn from that table, and D and trimming were deduced from the DNA. The sample includes about 73,000 clones, 75% to 80% of them seen just once. Enrolment of Seattle patients took place during active infection, and they were followed longitudinally. The data originate from a study of blood T cell repertoires in COVID-19. Study at large: Acute-phase and convalescent COVID-19 samples originated in the United States, Italy and Spain.

The ends were cut back, 11 bases at V and 1 base at J, with 11 bases in the middle. In germline, CDR1 is SGHVS, CDR2 FQNEAQ. This CDR3 comprises 13 residues. V is TRBV7-8 and J is TRBJ2-2; D may be TRBD2 (7 bases). This TCR was sampled from a man in his 70s with COVID-19, enrolled during active disease. The sequencing sample was made of peripheral blood. The CDR3 sequence: CAAGEGNTGELFF. CDR3 DNA sequence: TGTGCCGCAGGGGAGGGGAACACCGGGGAGCTGTTTTTT.